The clone carrying this T cell receptor (beta chain) ranks as medium-sized. The antigen is unknown. Unique molecular identifiers, one per molecule, were present on every TCR cDNA molecule. TCRdb recomputed calls from the 5' RACE reads with MiXCR, one row per CDR3 protein. The repertoire holds approximately 5,100 distinct CDR3 sequences, with 5.5% to 9% as singletons. The data originate from a study of spatial heterogeneity in lung cancer. Study results and caveats: The number of expanded tumor alpha and beta chains correlated with mutation number.

Germline CDR1 is SGHRS and CDR2 is YFSETQ. The CDR3 is 14 residues long. The junction had 6 bases not matched to a gene; V was cut back by 5 bases and J by 2 bases. Time point here: sample taken at primary tumor resection. The TCR comes from a male donor with early-stage non-small cell lung cancer. The sample consisted of lung tumor tissue, taken at surgery. The chain uses TRBV5-1 and TRBJ1-2, with 7 bases fitting TRBD1. DNA of the CDR3: TGCGCCAGCAGGACCGGGACAGCGAACTATGGCTACACCTTC. Encoded protein: CASRTGTANYGYTF.